Listed below are T cell receptor beta chains from one sample, sequenced in a study of blood T cell repertoires in COVID-19. Sequencing used immunoSEQ multiplex PCR; TCRdb keeps in-frame clones, though not all of them. The repertoire consists of more than 95,000 clones, with more than 60% occurring once and the leading ten covering roughly 2%. The sample taken for sequencing was peripheral blood. The receptors derive from a woman in her 70s with acute or convalescent COVID-19. Both conserved end residues are part of each CDR3. D genes are given only for firm matches. Size tells how often a clone was seen (once, few, many) or the class of an expanded clone, and some rows leave it out.

v_gene,d_gene,abundance,j_gene,len,CDR3aa,CDR3nt
TRBV15,NA,NA,TRBJ1-6,15,CATSLWNRDNSPLHF,TGTGCCACCAGCCTGTGGAATCGGGATAATTCACCCCTCCACTTT
TRBV11-2,NA,NA,TRBJ2-1,16,CASSLVGRGLYNEQFF,TGTGCCAGCAGCTTAGTAGGGCGGGGGCTCTACAATGAGCAGTTCTTC
TRBV28,NA,few,TRBJ1-6,15,CASTFSQGRNSPLHF,TGTGCCAGCACTTTCTCACAGGGAAGGAATTCACCCCTCCACTTT
TRBV7-9,TRBD1,NA,TRBJ2-7,14,CASSLYRGGSEQYF,TGTGCCAGCAGCTTATATCGAGGGGGCTCCGAGCAGTACTTC
TRBV14,NA,NA,TRBJ1-2,12,CASSHSVYGYTF,TGTGCCAGCAGCCATAGCGTGTATGGCTACACCTTC
TRBV11-2,TRBD2,NA,TRBJ2-1,16,CASSYSGRSHYNEQFF,TGTGCCAGCAGCTATAGCGGGAGATCACACTACAATGAGCAGTTCTTC
TRBV19,NA,NA,TRBJ1-2,13,CASNDQMNYGYTF,TGTGCCAGTAACGATCAGATGAACTATGGCTACACCTTC
TRBV20-1,NA,few,TRBJ1-1,11,CSARDFSEAFF,TGCAGTGCTAGAGATTTCTCTGAAGCTTTCTTT
TRBV19,NA,NA,TRBJ1-3,17,CASMSPLGVGAGNTIYF,TGTGCCAGTATGTCTCCCCTCGGCGTCGGAGCTGGAAACACCATATATTTT
TRBV6-5,TRBD1,NA,TRBJ1-6,15,CASSIEGTDNSPLHF,TGTGCCAGCAGCATAGAGGGGACAGATAATTCACCCCTCCACTTT
TRBV5-8,NA,NA,TRBJ1-4,15,CASSSDSLYNEKLFF,TGTGCCAGCAGCTCTGACAGTCTCTACAATGAAAAACTGTTTTTT
TRBV20-1,NA,NA,TRBJ2-5,11,CSARLQETQYF,TGCAGTGCTAGATTACAAGAGACCCAGTACTTC
TRBV20-1,NA,NA,TRBJ1-2,13,CSASAGGSYGYTF,TGCAGTGCTAGTGCGGGGGGTAGCTATGGCTACACCTTC
TRBV19,NA,NA,TRBJ1-4,14,CASRKQGVGEKLFF,TGTGCCAGTAGAAAACAGGGCGTCGGTGAAAAACTGTTTTTT
TRBV7-3,NA,NA,TRBJ2-2,12,CASSHGTGELFF,TGTGCCAGCAGCCACGGCACCGGGGAGCTGTTTTTT
TRBV30,TRBD1,NA,TRBJ2-7,15,CALFRPGQGEGEQYF,TGTGCCCTATTCCGACCGGGACAGGGGGAGGGCGAGCAGTACTTC
TRBV11-2,NA,NA,TRBJ1-1,14,CASRVGAQNTEAFF,TGTGCCAGCCGTGTAGGGGCCCAAAACACTGAAGCTTTCTTT
TRBV7-8,NA,NA,TRBJ1-3,15,CASSPGRASGNTIYF,TGTGCCAGCAGCCCAGGGCGCGCCTCTGGAAACACCATATATTTT
TRBV4-1,NA,few,TRBJ2-1,13,CASSQDARNEQFF,TGCGCCAGCAGCCAAGACGCGCGTAATGAGCAGTTCTTC
TRBV2,TRBD2,NA,TRBJ2-1,15,CASREGLAGNNEQFF,TGTGCCAGCAGGGAGGGACTAGCGGGGAACAATGAGCAGTTCTTC
TRBV7-2,TRBD2,NA,TRBJ2-1,16,CASSLSSSGGYNEQFF,TGTGCCAGCAGCTTATCGTCTAGCGGGGGATACAATGAGCAGTTCTTC
TRBV7-8,TRBD2,NA,TRBJ2-5,16,CASSRGTGLAGETQYF,TGTGCCAGCAGCAGAGGAACGGGACTAGCGGGAGAGACCCAGTACTTC
TRBV5-4,TRBD1,NA,TRBJ2-1,16,CASSLTGTGPYNEQFF,TGTGCCAGCAGCTTAACCGGGACAGGACCCTACAATGAGCAGTTCTTC
TRBV4-1,NA,NA,TRBJ2-3,13,CASSRGSTDTQYF,TGCGCCAGCAGCCGAGGAAGCACAGATACGCAGTATTTT
TRBV4-1,TRBD2,few,TRBJ2-5,15,CASSQGEGTRKTQYF,TGCGCCAGCAGCCAAGGGGAGGGGACCCGCAAGACCCAGTACTTC
TRBV5-1,NA,few,TRBJ1-1,13,CASSPDKNTEAFF,TGCGCCAGCAGCCCGGACAAGAACACTGAAGCTTTCTTT
TRBV10-3,TRBD1,NA,TRBJ1-2,14,CAIKEQGSNYGYTF,TGTGCCATCAAAGAACAGGGGTCTAACTATGGCTACACCTTC
TRBV5-1,TRBD1,NA,TRBJ2-7,15,CASSRAGGPSYEQYF,TGCGCCAGCAGCAGAGCAGGGGGTCCTTCCTACGAGCAGTACTTC
TRBV28,TRBD1,NA,TRBJ2-5,14,CASSGDSRTETQYF,TGTGCCAGCAGTGGGGACAGCCGTACGGAGACCCAGTACTTC
TRBV19,TRBD2,NA,TRBJ2-1,15,CASSIVAGGPHEQFF,TGTGCCAGTAGTATAGTAGCGGGAGGGCCTCATGAGCAGTTCTTC
TRBV3-1/TRBV3-2,NA,NA,TRBJ1-2,16,CASSQKSQGLRHGYTF,TGTGCCAGCAGCCAAAAGAGTCAGGGACTAAGGCATGGCTACACCTTC
TRBV4-1,NA,NA,TRBJ1-5,15,CASSQVVGSNQPQHF,TGCGCCAGCAGCCAAGTGGTTGGCAGTAATCAGCCCCAGCATTTT
TRBV9,NA,NA,TRBJ2-1,14,CASSTGTSYNEQFF,TGTGCCAGCAGCACCGGGACTTCCTACAATGAGCAGTTCTTC
TRBV10-3,TRBD2,NA,TRBJ2-5,15,CAISASTSGGETQYF,TGTGCCATCAGCGCCTCGACTAGCGGAGGGGAGACCCAGTACTTC
TRBV9,NA,NA,TRBJ1-5,15,CASSVSGGSNQPQHF,TGTGCCAGCAGCGTATCGGGGGGTAGCAATCAGCCCCAGCATTTT
TRBV28,TRBD1,medium-sized,TRBJ2-2,15,CASSSLGQGAGELFF,TGTGCCAGCAGTTCGTTGGGACAGGGGGCCGGGGAGCTGTTTTTT
TRBV3-1/TRBV3-2,TRBD2,NA,TRBJ2-1,16,CASSYRGAGGRNEQFF,TGTGCCAGCAGTTACCGGGGAGCGGGGGGGCGCAATGAGCAGTTCTTC
TRBV11-3,NA,few,TRBJ2-1,9,CASIVEQFF,TGTGCCAGCATAGTTGAGCAGTTCTTC
TRBV7-6,TRBD2,NA,TRBJ2-3,16,CASSPGTSGASDTQYF,TGTGCCAGCAGCCCCGGGACTAGCGGGGCTTCGGATACGCAGTATTTT
TRBV14,NA,NA,TRBJ2-7,15,CASSQTPGSTYEQYF,TGTGCCAGCAGCCAAACCCCCGGGTCTACCTACGAGCAGTACTTC
TRBV5-1,NA,once,TRBJ1-3,16,CASSAPGQTSGNTIYF,TGCGCCAGCAGCGCCCCGGGACAAACCTCTGGAAACACCATATATTTT
TRBV6-5,NA,NA,TRBJ1-1,14,CASSPGTRNTEAFF,TGTGCCAGCAGCCCCGGGACAAGGAACACTGAAGCTTTCTTT
TRBV4-3,NA,NA,TRBJ2-3,15,CASSQEGGTPDTQYF,TGCGCCAGCAGCCAAGAGGGGGGAACGCCAGATACGCAGTATTTT
TRBV19,NA,NA,TRBJ2-7,13,CASSTRETYEQYF,TGTGCCAGTAGTACGAGGGAAACCTACGAGCAGTACTTC
TRBV5-8,NA,many,TRBJ1-4,15,CASSLGGRTNEKLFF,TGTGCCAGCAGCTTGGGCGGCAGGACAAATGAAAAACTGTTTTTT
TRBV5-1,TRBD1,NA,TRBJ2-5,13,CASSMGQGETQYF,TGCGCCAGCAGCATGGGACAGGGAGAGACCCAGTACTTC
TRBV5-4,TRBD1,NA,TRBJ2-2,14,CASSRGQGAGELFF,TGTGCCAGCAGCCGTGGACAGGGAGCAGGGGAGCTGTTTTTT
TRBV6-6,NA,NA,TRBJ1-2,14,CASSYGTGFYGYTF,TGTGCCAGCAGTTACGGAACAGGGTTCTATGGCTACACCTTC
TRBV19,NA,NA,TRBJ1-2,13,CASSTKVGYGYTF,TGTGCCAGTAGTACTAAAGTTGGCTATGGCTACACCTTC
TRBV5-1,TRBD1,NA,TRBJ2-7,16,CASSLGLGQGSYEQYF,TGCGCCAGCAGCTTGGGGTTAGGACAGGGCTCCTACGAGCAGTACTTC
TRBV6-5,TRBD2,NA,TRBJ2-7,15,CASTPGGSLSYEQYF,TGTGCCAGCACCCCCGGCGGGAGCCTCTCCTACGAGCAGTACTTC
TRBV14,NA,NA,TRBJ2-2,12,CASSQGQVSLFF,TGTGCCAGCAGCCAAGGACAGGTGTCGCTGTTTTTT
TRBV4-2,NA,NA,TRBJ2-2,15,CASSVGRGDTGELFF,TGTGCCAGCAGCGTAGGGCGGGGCGACACCGGGGAGCTGTTTTTT
TRBV5-6,NA,few,TRBJ2-3,15,CASSLGLSYTDTQYF,TGTGCCAGCAGCTTAGGACTATCCTACACAGATACGCAGTATTTT